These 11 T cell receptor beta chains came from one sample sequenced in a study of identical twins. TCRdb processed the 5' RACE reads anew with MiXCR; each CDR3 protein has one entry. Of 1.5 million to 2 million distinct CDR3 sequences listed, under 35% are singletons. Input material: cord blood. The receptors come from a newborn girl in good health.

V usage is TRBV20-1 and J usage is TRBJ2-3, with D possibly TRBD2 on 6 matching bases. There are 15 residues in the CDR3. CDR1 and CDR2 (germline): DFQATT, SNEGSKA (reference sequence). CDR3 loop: CSWGRLAPSTDTQYF. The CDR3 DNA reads TGCAGCTGGGGACGGCTAGCGCCAAGCACAGATACGCAGTATTTT.

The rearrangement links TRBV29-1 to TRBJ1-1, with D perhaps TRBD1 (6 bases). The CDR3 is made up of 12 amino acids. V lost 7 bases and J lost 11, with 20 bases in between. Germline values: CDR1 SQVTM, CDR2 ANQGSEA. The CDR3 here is CSAERRNRAAFF. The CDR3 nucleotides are TGCAGCGCCGAGCGGCGGAACAGGGCGGCTTTCTTT.

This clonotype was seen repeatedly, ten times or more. The CDR3 loop is CAISESTRDSSYNEQFF. The CDR3 nucleotides are TGTGCCATCAGTGAGTCAACCCGGGACAGCTCCTACAATGAGCAGTTCTTC. The V gene is TRBV10-3, the J gene TRBJ2-1, with 7 bases lining up with TRBD1. The CDR3 spans 17 residues. Germline lookup yields CDR1 ENHRY and CDR2 SYGVKD. V was pared by 0 bases and J by 0 bases, with 5 bases of the junction left unmatched.

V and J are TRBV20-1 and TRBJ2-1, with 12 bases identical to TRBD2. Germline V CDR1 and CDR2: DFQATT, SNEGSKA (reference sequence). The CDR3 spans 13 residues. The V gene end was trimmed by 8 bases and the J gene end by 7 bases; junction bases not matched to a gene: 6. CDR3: CSLAGGPWNEQFF. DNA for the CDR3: TGCAGTCTAGCGGGGGGGCCCTGGAATGAGCAGTTCTTC.

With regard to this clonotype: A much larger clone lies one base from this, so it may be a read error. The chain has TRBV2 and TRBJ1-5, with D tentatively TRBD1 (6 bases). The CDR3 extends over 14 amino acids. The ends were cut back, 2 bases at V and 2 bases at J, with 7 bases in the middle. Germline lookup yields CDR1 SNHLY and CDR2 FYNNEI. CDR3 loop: CASSEQGCNQPQHF. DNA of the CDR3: TGTGCCAGCAGTGAACAGGGGTGCAATCAGCCCCAGCATTTT. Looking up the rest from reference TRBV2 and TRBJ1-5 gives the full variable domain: EPEVTQTPSHQVTQMGQEVILRCVPISNHLYFYWYRQILGQKVEFLVSFYNNEISEKSEIFDDQFSVERPDGSNFTLKIRSTKLEDSAMYFCASSEQGCNQPQHFGDGTRLSIL.

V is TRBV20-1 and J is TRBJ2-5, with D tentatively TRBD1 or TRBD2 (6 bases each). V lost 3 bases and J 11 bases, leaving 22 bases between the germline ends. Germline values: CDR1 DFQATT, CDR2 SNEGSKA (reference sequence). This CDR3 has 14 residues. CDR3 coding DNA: TGCAGTGCTAGCGGGGGCAGGGTAGTCGGTGAGCAGTACTTC. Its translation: CSASGGRVVGEQYF.

CDR3 sequence reads: CASSVGSREGKGNEQFF. DNA for the CDR3: TGTGCCAGCAGCGTAGGGTCCCGGGAGGGCAAGGGGAATGAGCAGTTCTTC. This chain joins TRBV9 and TRBJ2-1; 8 bases align to TRBD2. Germline values: CDR1 SGDLS, CDR2 YYNGEE. CDR3 length equals 17 residues. J lost 7 bases, V lost 0 bases, and 12 bases had no gene match.

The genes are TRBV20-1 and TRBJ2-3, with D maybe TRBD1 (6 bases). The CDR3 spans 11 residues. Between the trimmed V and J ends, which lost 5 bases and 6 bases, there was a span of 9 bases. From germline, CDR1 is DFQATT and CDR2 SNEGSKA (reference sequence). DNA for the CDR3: TGCAGTGCTGACGACAGGGATACGCAGTATTTT. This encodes CSADDRDTQYF.

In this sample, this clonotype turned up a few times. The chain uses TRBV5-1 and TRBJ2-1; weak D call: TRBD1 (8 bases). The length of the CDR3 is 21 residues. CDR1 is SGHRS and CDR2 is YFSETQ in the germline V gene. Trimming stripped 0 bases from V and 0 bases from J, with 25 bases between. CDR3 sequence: CASSLAPDRGYREGSYNEQFF. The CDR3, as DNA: TGCGCCAGCAGCTTGGCACCCGACAGGGGCTACAGGGAGGGCTCCTACAATGAGCAGTTCTTC. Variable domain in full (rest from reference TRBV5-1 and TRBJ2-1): KAGVTQTPRYLIKTRGQQVTLSCSPISGHRSVSWYQQTPGQGLQFLFEYFSETQRNKGNFPGRFSGRQFSNSRSEMNVSTLELGDSALYLCASSLAPDRGYREGSYNEQFFGPGTRLTVL.

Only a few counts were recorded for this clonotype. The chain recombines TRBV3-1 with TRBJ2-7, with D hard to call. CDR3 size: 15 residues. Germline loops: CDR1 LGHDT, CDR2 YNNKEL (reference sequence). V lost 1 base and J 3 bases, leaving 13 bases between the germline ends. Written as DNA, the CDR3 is TGTGCCAGCAGCCAAGGATATCCAGCGAACTACGAGCAGTACTTC. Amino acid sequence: CASSQGYPANYEQYF.

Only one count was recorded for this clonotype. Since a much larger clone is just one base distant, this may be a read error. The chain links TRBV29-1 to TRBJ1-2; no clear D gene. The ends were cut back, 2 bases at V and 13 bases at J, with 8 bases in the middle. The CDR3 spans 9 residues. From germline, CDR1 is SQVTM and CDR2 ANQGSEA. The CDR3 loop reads CSVERWCTF. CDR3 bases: TGCAGCGTTGAACGTTGGTGCACCTTC.